The following is a T cell receptor (beta chain) sequence with its context. Its antigen remains unknown. The donors belonged to the approximately 110-subject validation cohort, separate from the roughly 720-subject first cohort. These data originate in a study of cytomegalovirus exposure and HLA in healthy donors. Notes on the study in general: Rare TCR sequences predominated, though certain public TCRs were found in many donors. Associated with cytomegalovirus, according to the listing, were around 170 TCR beta chains.

Some clones are missing from TCRdb's copy, which holds only in-frame ones; the method was immunoSEQ multiplex PCR. The repertoire includes around 220,000 clones, roughly 84% of them detected once, and 11% to 15% sits in the top ten. Looked up from germline, CDR1 is MNHEY and CDR2 is SVGAGI. The CDR3 spans 15 residues. V lost 6 bases to trimming and J lost 1 base, with 16 bases between them. The rearrangement uses TRBV6-5 and TRBJ2-7; tentative D call: TRBD1 (5 bases). Sequencing input: PBMCs. The clonotype comes from a woman in her twenties or thirties in good health and CMV-seropositive. The CDR3, as DNA: TGTGCCAGCAGACAGACAGCTTACCTTTCCTACGAGCAGTACTTC. Translating gives CASRQTAYLSYEQYF.